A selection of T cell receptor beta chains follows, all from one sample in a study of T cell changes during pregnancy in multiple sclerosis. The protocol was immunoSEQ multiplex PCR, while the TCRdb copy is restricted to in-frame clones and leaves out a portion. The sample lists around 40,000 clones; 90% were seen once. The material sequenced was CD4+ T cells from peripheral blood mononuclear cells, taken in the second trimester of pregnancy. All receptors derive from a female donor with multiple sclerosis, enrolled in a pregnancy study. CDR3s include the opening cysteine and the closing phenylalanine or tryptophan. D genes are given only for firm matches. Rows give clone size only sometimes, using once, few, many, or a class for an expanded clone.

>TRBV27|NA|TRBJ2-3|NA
TGTGCCATCTCTGGGGCCGGAACAGATACGCAGTATTTT
CAISGAGTDTQYF
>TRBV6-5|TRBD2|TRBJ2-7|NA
TGTGCCAGCAGCCCGAGCGGGGAGCTTTATGAGCAGTACTTC
CASSPSGELYEQYF
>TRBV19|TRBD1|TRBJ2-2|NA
TGTGCCAGTAGTATACATACCGGGACAGACATTTTTAGGACCGGGGAGCTGTTTTTT
CASSIHTGTDIFRTGELFF
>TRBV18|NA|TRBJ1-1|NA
TGTGCCAGCTCACTCGGGGGGCCTGCGAACACTGAAGCTTTCTTT
CASSLGGPANTEAFF
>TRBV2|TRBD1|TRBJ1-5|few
TGTGCCAGCAGGGACAGGGAAGGGCAGCCCCAGCATTTT
CASRDREGQPQHF
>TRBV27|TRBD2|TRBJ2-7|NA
TGTGCCAGCAGTTCACCGGGACTAGCGGGATTAAAGGGCTACGAGCAGTACTTC
CASSSPGLAGLKGYEQYF
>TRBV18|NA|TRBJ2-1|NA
TGTGCCAGCTCACCGAGAACTACCGACTACAATGAGCAGTTCTTC
CASSPRTTDYNEQFF
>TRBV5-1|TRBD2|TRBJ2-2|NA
TGCGCCAGCAGCTGGGGTGCGGGAGTGATCACCGGGGAGCTGTTTTTT
CASSWGAGVITGELFF
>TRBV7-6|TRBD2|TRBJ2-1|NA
TGTGCCAGCAGCTTAGCGGCAGCGGGGGGGCCGGATGAGCAGTTCTTC
CASSLAAAGGPDEQFF
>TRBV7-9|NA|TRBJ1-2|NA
TGTGCCAGCAGCTTATTAGGACAGAGCGGCTACACCTTC
CASSLLGQSGYTF
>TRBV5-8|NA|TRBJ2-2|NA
TGTGCCAGCAGCTTGATCTCCCATTCGGGGGCCGGGGAGCTGTTTTTT
CASSLISHSGAGELFF
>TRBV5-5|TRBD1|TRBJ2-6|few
TGTGCCAGCAGACCCTCCGATATGGACAGGGGGCTAGGGGCCAACGTCCTGACTTTC
CASRPSDMDRGLGANVLTF
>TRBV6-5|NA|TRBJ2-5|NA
TGTGCCAGCAGTTACGGGCGTCCCCCCCTCCAAGAGACCCAGTACTTC
CASSYGRPPLQETQYF
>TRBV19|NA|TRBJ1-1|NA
TGTGCCAGTACCGTTCCCTTTAACACTGAAGCTTTCTTT
CASTVPFNTEAFF
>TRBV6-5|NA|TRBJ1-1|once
TGTGCCAGCACCAAGGGGGGGCTGTGGACTGAAGCTTTCTTT
CASTKGGLWTEAFF
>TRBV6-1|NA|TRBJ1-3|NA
TGTGCCAGCACAAGTAGGGGGATTTCTGGAAACACCATATATTTT
CASTSRGISGNTIYF
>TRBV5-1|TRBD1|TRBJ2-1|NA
TGCGCCAGCAAGCCAGGGGGAAATGAGCAGTTCTTC
CASKPGGNEQFF
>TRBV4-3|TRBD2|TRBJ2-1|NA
TGCGCCAGCAGCCAAGTCGGACTAGCGCACTACAATGAGCAGTTCTTC
CASSQVGLAHYNEQFF
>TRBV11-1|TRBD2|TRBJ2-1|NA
TGTGCCAGCAGCGGGGGACTAGCCCCTTCTTCCTACAATGAGCAGTTCTTC
CASSGGLAPSSYNEQFF
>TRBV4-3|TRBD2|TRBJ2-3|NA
TGCGCCAGCAGCCATGACCCCGGGAGGGTCACAGATACGCAGTATTTT
CASSHDPGRVTDTQYF
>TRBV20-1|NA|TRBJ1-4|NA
TGCAGTGTCAGGGTTGGTGAAAAACTGTTTTTT
CSVRVGEKLFF
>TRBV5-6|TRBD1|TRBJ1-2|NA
TGTGCCAGCACCACTGGACAGGCGGATGGCTACACCTTC
CASTTGQADGYTF